The 6 T cell receptor beta chains presented below share a single source sample, sequenced in a study of blood T cell repertoires in COVID-19. Produced via immunoSEQ multiplex PCR; TCRdb's table is partial and in-frame only. This table holds roughly 150,000 clones, more than 70% found once. Sequenced material: PBMCs or T cells enriched from blood (not recorded which). These receptors all stem from a man in his forties who had recovered from COVID-19.

This rearrangement joins TRBV30 to TRBJ2-3; maybe TRBD2 (6 bases). The germline CDR1 and CDR2 sequences are GTSNPN and SVGIG (reference sequence). V shed 5 bases and J shed 6 bases, with 18 bases lying between them. The length of the CDR3 is 14 residues. In nucleotides, the CDR3 is TGTGCCTGGCGGACCCCCGGGGGTGGGGATACGCAGTATTTT. It codes for CAWRTPGGGDTQYF.

The chain links TRBV5-5 to TRBJ1-2, with D unresolved. The germline V gene encodes CDR1 SGHKS and CDR2 YYEKEE (reference sequence). CDR3 length: 14 residues. V lost 0 bases and J 2 bases, leaving 8 bases between the germline ends. The CDR3 sequence is CASSLVRENYGYTF. The CDR3, as DNA: TGTGCCAGCAGCTTGGTTCGGGAAAACTATGGCTACACCTTC.

The rearrangement links TRBV5-1 to TRBJ2-1, with TRBD2 matching 7 bases. The CDR3 length is 16 residues. Germline CDR1 SGHRS, CDR2 YFSETQ. V lost 0 bases, J lost 3 bases, and 6 bases stayed unmatched. CDR3 sequence (DNA): TGCGCCAGCAGCTTGGGGTCGGGACTACTCTACAATGAGCAGTTCTTC. It specifies CASSLGSGLLYNEQFF. The full variable domain, completed using reference TRBV5-1 and TRBJ2-1, is KAGVTQTPRYLIKTRGQQVTLSCSPISGHRSVSWYQQTPGQGLQFLFEYFSETQRNKGNFPGRFSGRQFSNSRSEMNVSTLELGDSALYLCASSLGSGLLYNEQFFGPGTRLTVL.

The chain links TRBV19 to TRBJ1-2; tentatively, D is TRBD1 (5 bases). Looked up from germline, CDR1 is LNHDA and CDR2 is SQIVND (reference sequence). This CDR3 has 13 residues. V dropped 5 bases and J dropped 1 base, with 8 bases sitting between them. The CDR3: CASSEDSNYGYTF. The CDR3 DNA sequence: TGTGCCAGTAGTGAAGACAGTAACTATGGCTACACCTTC.

The rearrangement uses TRBV12-3 or TRBV12-4 and TRBJ1-2; D gene ambiguous. The V end lost 5 bases, the J end lost 2 bases, and 9 bases lay between the germline ends. The CDR3 is 13 residues long. CDR3 nucleotides: TGTGCCAGCAGTGCCCGGGGAAACTATGGCTACACCTTC. It specifies CASSARGNYGYTF.

The CDR3 here is CASSGRGQPQHF. In DNA form, the CDR3 reads TGTGCCAGCAGCGGCCGGGGTCAGCCCCAGCATTTT. The chain recombines TRBV6-5 with TRBJ1-5; D is uncertain. Looked up from germline, CDR1 is MNHEY and CDR2 is SVGAGI. The CDR3 sequence is 12 residues long. Trimming pared 6 bases from V and 6 bases from J, leaving 9 bases between.